These 3 T cell receptor beta chains came from one sample sequenced in a study of neurological immune-mediated disorders. TCRdb recomputed calls from the 5' RACE reads with MiXCR, one row per CDR3 protein. In the table there are 60,000 to 85,000 distinct CDR3 sequences, less than 5.5% of which are singletons. Sequenced material: PBMCs. Receptors originate from a woman in her thirties with multiple sclerosis.

This chain links TRBV5-1 with TRBJ2-5; 8 nucleotides match TRBD2. V dropped 3 bases and J dropped 5; count of bases not matched to a gene: 6. Germline-derived CDR1 and CDR2 are SGHRS and YFSETQ. The CDR3 contains 14 residues. The CDR3 reads CASSSTPGGETQYF. The DNA for the CDR3 is TGCGCCAGCAGCTCAACCCCGGGAGGGGAGACCCAGTACTTC.

V and J are TRBV5-5 and TRBJ1-1; D gene uncertain. V lost 5 bases and J lost 0, with 14 bases in between. Per the germline V gene, CDR1 is SGHKS and CDR2 is YYEKEE (reference sequence). This CDR3 is built from 15 residues. The CDR3 DNA reads as TGTGCCAGCAGATATATCAGCCAGCTGAACACTGAAGCTTTCTTT. Translated, it gives CASRYISQLNTEAFF.

V gene TRBV18 combines with J gene TRBJ1-1, with D possibly TRBD1 on 6 matching bases. The CDR3 contains 14 residues. CDR1 KGHSH and CDR2 LQKENI come from the germline V gene. The germline V and J ends were trimmed by 3 bases and 1 base, with 9 bases remaining between them. The CDR3 bases are TGTGCCAGCTCACCCCAGACAGGGAACACTGAAGCTTTCTTT. Its translation: CASSPQTGNTEAFF.